The entry that follows covers one TCR beta chain sequence. The antigen it recognizes is unknown. No base quality values were provided; no much bigger clone lies one nucleotide off. The library was made by the immunoSEQ multiplex PCR assay. DNA from the cultured and isolated CD4+ T cells underwent TCR beta CDR3 sequencing. The paper's processing steps were these. Non-productive TCR sequences were removed and reads were trimmed to the CDR3 region, keeping CDR3s of at least 7 amino acids. The MANAFEST web app was used to identify antigen-specific clonotypes by comparing expansion in peptide wells with expansion in reference cultures. To be called positive, a clone needed expansion at FDR<0.05 compared with the reference and with all other wells, an odds ratio greater than 5, and a frequency greater than 0.1% in two replicate wells. A clonotype was called cross-reactive if it was significantly expanded both in SARS-CoV-2 spike wells and in at least one common cold coronavirus spike condition. CDR3 similarity was assessed by Levenshtein distance using the stringdist R package, and unrooted trees were constructed with ape in R 3.6.1. TCRdb mirrors the immuneACCESS table, restricted to in-frame sequences. Some clones are absent from its copies; in checked studies, under half trace to an unresolved V gene, and the reason for the others is unknown. For V, J and clone size, that table is used; D and trimming come from the DNA. Counted in this sample were tens of thousands of clones; roughly 79% of them appeared once. The top ten constitute roughly 5% of the sample.

The sample originates from a study of vaccination effects on CD4 cells after COVID-19 (dated by TCRdb to about 2022). At the level of the whole study: Post-vaccine samples across the study were collected a median of 72 days after the second dose, with a range of 14 to 241. Cultures from other donors in the study were sequenced with the Oncomine TCR Beta short-read assay on an Illumina iSeq 100. SARS-CoV-2 spike-specific CD4+ TCR repertoires from before and after mRNA vaccination were compared in COVID-19 convalescent patients and in infection-naive vaccine recipients. Altogether, around eleven COVID-19 convalescent patients and several SARS-CoV-2-naive healthy vaccine recipients made up the full study.

Based on the germline V gene, the CDR1 and CDR2 sequences are KGHSH and LQKENI. There are 13 amino acids in the CDR3, from cysteine to phenylalanine inclusive. Only the CDR3 portion is preserved as DNA: 39 bases, with reading frame beginning at the first base. Deletion took 5 bases off V and 2 bases off J, with a span of 9 bases between the germline ends. The investigation overall reported the following: In healthy vaccine recipients, vaccine-induced clones were almost all SARS-CoV-2 mono-reactive, with only 1 of 255 being cross-reactive with common cold coronaviruses. Both infection-induced and vaccine-induced clones contracted markedly at late post-vaccination timepoints, which is consistent with waning T cell responses. Only a small number of convalescent patients were included, and no early post-infection timepoints were available, which limited the study.

In the ViraFEST assay, PBMC were stimulated with viral peptide pools, and antigen-specific CD4+ T cell clonotypes were then identified by expansion using TCR sequencing. After less than 13 days of culture, CD4+ T cells were isolated with the EasySep CD4+ T cell isolation kit. Each participant received two doses of an mRNA SARS-CoV-2 vaccine, either BNT162b2 or mRNA-1273. Negative nucleocapsid antibody results before and after vaccination confirmed that the healthy vaccine recipients had no prior SARS-CoV-2 infection. Each well held some 1.9 million PBMC cultured in IMDM containing about 5.4% human AB serum, 9.5 to 10 IU/ml IL-2 and gentamicin, along with 8 to 10 ug/ml peptides. Half of the culture medium was replaced with fresh IL-2-containing medium on days 3 and 7. Unless otherwise noted, each peptide stimulation condition was cultured in triplicate wells. Using Ficoll-Paque Plus gradient centrifugation, PBMC were separated from whole blood and then either used fresh or cryopreserved at -140C. The overlapping peptide pools covered the spike proteins of SARS-CoV-2 and of the common cold coronaviruses HCoV-NL63, HCoV-OC43 and HCoV-229E. The QIAamp micro DNA kit was used to extract genomic DNA from the cultured CD4+ T cells.

The sample in question was CD4+ T cells from PBMCs cultured with SARS-CoV-2 spike peptides, obtained after COVID-19 vaccination. The label giving this sample's cell subset or site can be read as: SARS-CoV-2 spike overlapping peptide pool stimulation. The origin of this receptor is a human donor who received a COVID-19 vaccine. Some clones in this sample may be carry-over from other donors' samples. The sequence joins TRBV18 to TRBJ1-1; TRBD1 might be the D gene, on 5 matching bases. The nucleotide sequence is given as TGTGCCAGCTCAATGGACAAAAACACTGAAGCTTTCTTT. This gives the protein CASSMDKNTEAFF.